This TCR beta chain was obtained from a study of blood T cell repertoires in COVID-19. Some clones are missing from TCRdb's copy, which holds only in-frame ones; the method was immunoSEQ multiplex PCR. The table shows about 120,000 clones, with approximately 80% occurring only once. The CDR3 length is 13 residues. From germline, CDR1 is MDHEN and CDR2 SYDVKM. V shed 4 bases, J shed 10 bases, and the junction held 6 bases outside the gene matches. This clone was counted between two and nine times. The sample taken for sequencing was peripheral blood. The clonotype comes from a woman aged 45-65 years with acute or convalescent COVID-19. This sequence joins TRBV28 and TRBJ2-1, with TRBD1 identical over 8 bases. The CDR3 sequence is CASSYQGAKEQFF. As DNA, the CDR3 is TGTGCCAGCAGTTACCAGGGGGCTAAAGAGCAGTTCTTC.